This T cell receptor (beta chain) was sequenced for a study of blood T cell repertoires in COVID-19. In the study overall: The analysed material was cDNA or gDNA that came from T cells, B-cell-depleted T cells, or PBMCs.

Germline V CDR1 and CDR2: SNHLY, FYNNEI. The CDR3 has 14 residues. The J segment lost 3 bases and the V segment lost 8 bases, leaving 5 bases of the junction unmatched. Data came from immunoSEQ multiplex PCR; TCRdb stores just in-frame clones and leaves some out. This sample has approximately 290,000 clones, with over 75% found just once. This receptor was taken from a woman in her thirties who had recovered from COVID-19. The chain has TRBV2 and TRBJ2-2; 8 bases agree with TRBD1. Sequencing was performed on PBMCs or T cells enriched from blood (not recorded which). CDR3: CASEDREDTGELFF. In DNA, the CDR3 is TGTGCCAGCGAGGACAGGGAGGACACCGGGGAGCTGTTTTTT. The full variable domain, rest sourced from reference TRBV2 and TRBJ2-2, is EPEVTQTPSHQVTQMGQEVILRCVPISNHLYFYWYRQILGQKVEFLVSFYNNEISEKSEIFDDQFSVERPDGSNFTLKIRSTKLEDSAMYFCASEDREDTGELFFGEGSRLTVL.